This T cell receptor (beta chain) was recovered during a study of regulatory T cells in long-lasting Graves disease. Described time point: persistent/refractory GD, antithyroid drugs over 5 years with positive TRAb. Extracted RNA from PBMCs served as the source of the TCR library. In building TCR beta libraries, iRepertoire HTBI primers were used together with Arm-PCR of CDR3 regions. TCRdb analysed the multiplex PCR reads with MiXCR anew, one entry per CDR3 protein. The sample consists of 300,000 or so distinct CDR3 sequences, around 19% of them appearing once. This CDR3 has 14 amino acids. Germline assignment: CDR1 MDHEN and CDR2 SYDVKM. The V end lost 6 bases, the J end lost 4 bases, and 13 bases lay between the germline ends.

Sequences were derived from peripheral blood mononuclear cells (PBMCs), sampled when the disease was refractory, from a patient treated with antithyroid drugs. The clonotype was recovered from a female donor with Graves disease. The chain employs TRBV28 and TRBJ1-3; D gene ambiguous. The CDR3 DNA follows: TGTGCCAGCAGCCTCCGTGCAGCCGGAAACACCATATATTTT. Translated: CASSLRAAGNTIYF.